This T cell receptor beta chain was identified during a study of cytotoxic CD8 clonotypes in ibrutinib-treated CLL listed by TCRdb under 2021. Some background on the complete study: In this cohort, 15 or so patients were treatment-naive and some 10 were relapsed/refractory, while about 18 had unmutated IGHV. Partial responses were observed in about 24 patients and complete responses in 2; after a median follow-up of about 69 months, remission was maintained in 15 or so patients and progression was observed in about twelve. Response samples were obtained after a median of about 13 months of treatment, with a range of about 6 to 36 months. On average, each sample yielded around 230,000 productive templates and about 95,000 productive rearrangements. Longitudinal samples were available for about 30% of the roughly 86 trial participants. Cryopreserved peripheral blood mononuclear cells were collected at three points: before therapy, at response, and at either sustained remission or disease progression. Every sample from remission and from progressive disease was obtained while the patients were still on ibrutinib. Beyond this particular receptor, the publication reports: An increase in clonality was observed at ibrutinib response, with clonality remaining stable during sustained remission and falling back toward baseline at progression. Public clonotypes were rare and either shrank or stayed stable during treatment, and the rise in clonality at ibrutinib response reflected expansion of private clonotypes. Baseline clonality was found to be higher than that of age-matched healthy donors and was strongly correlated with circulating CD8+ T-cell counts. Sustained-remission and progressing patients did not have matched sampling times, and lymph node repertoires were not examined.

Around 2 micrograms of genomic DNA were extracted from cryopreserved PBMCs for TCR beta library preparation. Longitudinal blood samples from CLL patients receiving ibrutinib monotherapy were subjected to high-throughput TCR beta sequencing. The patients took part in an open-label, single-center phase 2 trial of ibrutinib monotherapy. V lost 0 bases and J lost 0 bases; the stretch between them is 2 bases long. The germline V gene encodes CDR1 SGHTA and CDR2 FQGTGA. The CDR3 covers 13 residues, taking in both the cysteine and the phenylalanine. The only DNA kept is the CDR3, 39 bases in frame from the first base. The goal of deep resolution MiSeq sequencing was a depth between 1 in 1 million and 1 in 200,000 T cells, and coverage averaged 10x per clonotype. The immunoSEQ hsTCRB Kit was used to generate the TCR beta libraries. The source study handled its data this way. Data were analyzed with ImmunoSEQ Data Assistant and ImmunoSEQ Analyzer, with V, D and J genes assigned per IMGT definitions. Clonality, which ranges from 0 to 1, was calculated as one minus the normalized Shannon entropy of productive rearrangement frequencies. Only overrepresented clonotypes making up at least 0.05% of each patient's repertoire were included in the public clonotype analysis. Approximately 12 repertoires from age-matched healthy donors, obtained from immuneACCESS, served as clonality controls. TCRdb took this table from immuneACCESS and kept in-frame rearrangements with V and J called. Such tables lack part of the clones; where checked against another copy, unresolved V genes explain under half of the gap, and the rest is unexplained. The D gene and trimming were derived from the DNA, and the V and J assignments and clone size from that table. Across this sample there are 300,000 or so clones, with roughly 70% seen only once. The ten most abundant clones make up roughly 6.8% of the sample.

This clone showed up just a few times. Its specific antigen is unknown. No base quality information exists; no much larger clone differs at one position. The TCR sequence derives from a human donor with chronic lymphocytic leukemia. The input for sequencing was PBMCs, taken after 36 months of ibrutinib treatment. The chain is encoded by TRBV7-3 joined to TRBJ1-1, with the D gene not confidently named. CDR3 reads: CASSLTVNTEAFF. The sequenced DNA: TGTGCCAGCAGCTTAACGGTGAACACTGAAGCTTTCTTT. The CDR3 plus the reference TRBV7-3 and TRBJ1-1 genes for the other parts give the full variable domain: GAGVSQTPSNKVTEKGKYVELRCDPISGHTALYWYRQSLGQGPEFLIYFQGTGAADDSGLPNDRFFAVRPEGSVSTLKIQRTERGDSAVYLCASSLTVNTEAFFGQGTRLTVV.